These T cell receptor beta chains were read from a single sample in a study of Ad26.COV2.S vaccination and SARS-CoV-2 variants. The repertoire was sequenced with immunoSEQ multiplex PCR; TCRdb's copy has only in-frame clones and lacks some. The sample shows 350,000 to 450,000 clones, around 86% of them seen only once. The starting material was peripheral blood, obtained in a trial of Ad26.COV2.S vaccine versus placebo. These receptor sequences come from a person between 18 and 65 years old who received the Ad26.COV2.S COVID-19 vaccine or a placebo. The conserved cysteine and the conserved F or W are not part of the CDR3 here. Each record gives: J gene, V gene, clone size, CDR3 protein. Only part of the rows carry a size: once, few, many, or a class if the clone is expanded.

TRBJ1-5	TRBV27	.	ASSLSRRGSQPQH
TRBJ1-2	TRBV9	.	ASSVEGTTNYGYT
TRBJ1-1	TRBV6-5	few	ASSYSLHGDSF
TRBJ1-3	TRBV5-1	few	ASSSDTGTGNTIY
TRBJ2-3	TRBV6-4	.	ASSEDGTLSTDTQY
TRBJ2-2	TRBV5-5	.	ASSLASGLAGRATGELF
TRBJ1-1	TRBV2	.	ASSEGGLGQGPAGAF
TRBJ2-7	TRBV14	.	ASSQGLTVRIYEQY
TRBJ2-3	TRBV5-1	.	ASSWTRGGADTQY
TRBJ1-4	TRBV6-9	.	ASSYPSGPEKLF
TRBJ2-7	TRBV20-1	once	SASGDRRHSYEQY
TRBJ2-7	TRBV6-5	few	ASSPPSGGSYEQY
TRBJ2-6	TRBV7-3	.	ASSFASGANVLT
TRBJ1-5	TRBV4-1	.	ASSEGNQPQH
TRBJ1-6	TRBV25-1	once	ASSGGSSYNSPLH
TRBJ1-2	TRBV6-5	.	ASSKDRATNGYT
TRBJ2-5	TRBV11-2	.	ASSLVGWGALQETQY
TRBJ1-5	TRBV6-1	few	ASSEGYGGGNQPQH
TRBJ2-2	TRBV6-6	.	ASSPTLGGRGTGELF
TRBJ2-3	TRBV6-5	.	ASSYRTGTQY
TRBJ2-4	TRBV10-3	.	AISAGTSGLLAKNIQY
TRBJ2-3	TRBV2	.	ASSEAIGTDTQY
TRBJ1-6	TRBV7-9	few	ALGTSNSPLH
TRBJ2-3	TRBV19	.	ATGGGQSTDTQY
TRBJ1-5	TRBV25-1	few	ASSEGQGHQPQH
TRBJ2-7	TRBV7-8	.	ASSQPRGSYEQY
TRBJ2-3	TRBV9	.	ASSVAGGLPTDTQY
TRBJ2-1	TRBV6-6	once	ASSRTSGVSYNEQF
TRBJ2-7	TRBV2	once	ASSVGTLSYEQY
TRBJ1-5	TRBV6-6	.	ASTLQGMSQPQH
TRBJ1-1	TRBV19	.	ASRAGLMNTEAF
TRBJ1-2	TRBV19	.	ASSIGRGYGYT
TRBJ1-3	TRBV9	.	ASSLGTPQEGNTIY